This T cell receptor beta chain was profiled in a study of blood T cell repertoires in COVID-19. Study-wide background: The samples span acute and convalescent COVID-19 from the United States, Italy and Spain. Sources were T cells, B-cell-depleted T cells, or PBMCs; the material itself was cDNA or gDNA.

Germline CDR1 and CDR2: MNHEY and SVGAGI. V gave up 0 bases and J gave up 2 bases; unmatched junction bases: 3. CDR3 size: 15 residues. Authors' processing steps: Nucleated cell counts were estimated from reference gene primer amplification. Generated by immunoSEQ multiplex PCR, the TCRdb table keeps only in-frame clones and is missing some. That table is the source of V, J and clone size, and D and trimming were worked out from the DNA. The data hold tens of thousands of clones, with around four fifths observed a single time. Sequencing input: peripheral blood. The receptor's source is a man between 50 and 59 years old with acute or convalescent COVID-19. The rearrangement uses TRBV6-5 and TRBJ1-1; 7 bases are shared with TRBD1. The CDR3 sequence is CASSYSHRGNTEAFF. The CDR3 DNA reads TGTGCCAGCAGTTACTCCCACAGGGGTAACACTGAAGCTTTCTTT.